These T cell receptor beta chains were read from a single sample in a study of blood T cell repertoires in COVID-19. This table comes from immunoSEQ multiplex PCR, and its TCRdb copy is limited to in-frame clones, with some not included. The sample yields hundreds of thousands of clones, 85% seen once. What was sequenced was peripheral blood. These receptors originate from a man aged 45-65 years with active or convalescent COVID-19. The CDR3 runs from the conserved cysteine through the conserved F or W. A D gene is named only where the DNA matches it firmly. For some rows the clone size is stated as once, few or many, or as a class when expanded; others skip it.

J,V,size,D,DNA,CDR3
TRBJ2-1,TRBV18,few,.,TGTGCCAGCTCACCAGAGCGAAACAATGAGCAGTTCTTC,CASSPERNNEQFF
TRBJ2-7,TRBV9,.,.,TGTGCCAGCAGCGTGAGCGGCCTTAGCTCCTACGAGCAGTACTTC,CASSVSGLSSYEQYF
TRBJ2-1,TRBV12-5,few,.,TGTGCTAGTGATACGGGGAGCTCCTACAATGAGCAGTTCTTC,CASDTGSSYNEQFF
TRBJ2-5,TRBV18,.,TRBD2,TGTGCCAGCTCATCATCATATAGCGGGAGAGCGGAGACCCAGTACTTC,CASSSSYSGRAETQYF
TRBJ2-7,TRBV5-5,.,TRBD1,TGTGCCAGCAGCTTCGGGACAGGGAACTACGAGCAGTACTTC,CASSFGTGNYEQYF
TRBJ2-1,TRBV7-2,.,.,TGTGCCAGCAGCTTATTTGGCCCTCGGGATGAGCAGTTCTTC,CASSLFGPRDEQFF
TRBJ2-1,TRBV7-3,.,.,TGTGCCAGCACCCCGGGGGGCAGGTTGGATGAGCAGTTCTTC,CASTPGGRLDEQFF
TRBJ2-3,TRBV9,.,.,TGTGCCAGCAGCGTAGACCGGAAAGTAAGCGGCACAGATACGCAGTATTTT,CASSVDRKVSGTDTQYF
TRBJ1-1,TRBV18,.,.,TGTGCCAGCTCACTTGGGGGGAGCGGGAACACTGAAGCTTTCTTT,CASSLGGSGNTEAFF
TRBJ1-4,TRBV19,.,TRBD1,TGTGCCAGTAGTACTGGGACAGAAGTTAGAAAACTGTTTTTT,CASSTGTEVRKLFF
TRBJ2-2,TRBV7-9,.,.,TGTGCCAGCAGCACACCCGGGACTGATAACACCGGGGAGCTGTTTTTT,CASSTPGTDNTGELFF
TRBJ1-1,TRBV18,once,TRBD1,TGTGCCAGCTCACCCCGTGATTCTGGACAGGGGGATCCTGAAGCTTTCTTT,CASSPRDSGQGDPEAFF
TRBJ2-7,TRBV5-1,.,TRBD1,TGCGCCAGCAGCCGATCTCCGGGACAGGGGAACGAGCAGTACTTC,CASSRSPGQGNEQYF
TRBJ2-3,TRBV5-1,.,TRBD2,TGCGCCAGCAGCTTGGGGGGTAGCGGGAACACAGATACGCAGTATTTT,CASSLGGSGNTDTQYF
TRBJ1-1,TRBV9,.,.,TGTGCCAGCAGCCCCCGTGGCGGGCTTGGGGACACTGAAGCTTTCTTT,CASSPRGGLGDTEAFF
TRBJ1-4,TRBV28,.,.,TGTGCCAGCAGTTCCCTCCCTGACAGGGAAAAACTGTTTTTT,CASSSLPDREKLFF
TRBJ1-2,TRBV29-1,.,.,TGCAGCGTTTACCAGGGTCTCTATGGCTACACCTTC,CSVYQGLYGYTF
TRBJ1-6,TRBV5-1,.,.,TGCGCCAGCAGCTTCGGGTCAAGAAAGAATAATTCACCCCTCCACTTT,CASSFGSRKNNSPLHF
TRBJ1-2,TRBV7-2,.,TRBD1,TGTGCCAGCGGCCTACAGGGGGCCGGCTATGGCTACACCTTC,CASGLQGAGYGYTF
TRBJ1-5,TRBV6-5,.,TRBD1,TGTGCCAGCAGTTACGGGCAGGGGGCGAATCAGCCCCAGCATTTT,CASSYGQGANQPQHF
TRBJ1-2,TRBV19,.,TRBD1,TGTGCCAGTAGTATTTTTGACGGGGACAGCCGATCCCGTTATGGCTACACCTTC,CASSIFDGDSRSRYGYTF
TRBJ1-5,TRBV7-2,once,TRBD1,TGTGCCAGCAGCCCGGGGACAGGGAGCAATCAGCCCCAGCATTTT,CASSPGTGSNQPQHF
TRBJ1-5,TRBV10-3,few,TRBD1,TGTGCCACCTCCGGACAGGTCGCTAGCAATCAGCCCCAGCATTTT,CATSGQVASNQPQHF
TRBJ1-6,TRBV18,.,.,TGTGCCAGCTCACCCCGAGGGCCGGAGAGCTCCTATAATTCACCCCTCCACTTT,CASSPRGPESSYNSPLHF
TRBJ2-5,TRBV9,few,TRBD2,TGTGCCAGCAGCGTAGGAGTAGCGGGAGTAGGTGAGACCCAGTACTTC,CASSVGVAGVGETQYF
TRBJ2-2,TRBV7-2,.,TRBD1,TGTGCCAGCAGCTTAGAGGGGGACAGGCGATGGTCTACCGGGGAGCTGTTTTTT,CASSLEGDRRWSTGELFF
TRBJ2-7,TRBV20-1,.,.,TGCAGTGCTAGTGTCGGGAGACCTTCCTTTGACGAGCAGTACTTC,CSASVGRPSFDEQYF
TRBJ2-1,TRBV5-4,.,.,TGTGCCAGCAGCTTGGTTGGGTCAGGCAATGAGCAGTTCTTC,CASSLVGSGNEQFF
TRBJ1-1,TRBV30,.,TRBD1,TGTGCCTGCAATAGGCAGGGGGGGAACACTGAAGCTTTCTTT,CACNRQGGNTEAFF